This is a list of T cell receptor beta chains from one sample in a study of T-cell memory formation after mild COVID-19. TCRdb re-called the 5' RACE reads with MiXCR, one entry per CDR3 protein. The data hold approximately 250,000 distinct CDR3 sequences, with roughly 17% observed a single time. Specimen: PBMCs or a T cell subset sorted from them (not recorded which). The origin of the receptors is a man aged 18 to 35 who had mild COVID-19 (a few samples of this study predate the infection). Cell type and time point are not known. Each CDR3 is given with its conserved first and last residue. Each record gives: J gene, D gene, clone size, CDR3 length, V gene, CDR3 DNA, CDR3 protein. D genes are given only for firm matches. The size of a clone is reported for some rows only, either as once, few or many, or as a class for expanded clones.

J: TRBJ2-1; D: .; size: many; length: 12; V: TRBV10-3; DNA: TGTGCCATCAGTGAGTCGATTTATGAGCAGTTCTTC; CDR3: CAISESIYEQFF
J: TRBJ1-4; D: .; size: .; length: 16; V: TRBV4-1; DNA: TGCGCCAGCAGCCAAGATCCTGCGGGCGCTAATGAAAAACTGTTTTTT; CDR3: CASSQDPAGANEKLFF
J: TRBJ2-3; D: TRBD2; size: many; length: 16; V: TRBV28; DNA: TGTGCCAGCAGTTTACTGGGCGGGGGGAGCACAGATACGCAGTATTTT; CDR3: CASSLLGGGSTDTQYF
J: TRBJ1-1; D: TRBD1; size: few; length: 17; V: TRBV6-5; DNA: TGTGCCAGCAGTTACGAGGTGGGCACCTGGACAGGGACTGAAGCTTTCTTT; CDR3: CASSYEVGTWTGTEAFF
J: TRBJ2-2; D: TRBD1; size: .; length: 16; V: TRBV10-3; DNA: TGTGCCATCAGTGGGGGACAGGGGGCGCGTACCGGGGAGCTGTTTTTT; CDR3: CAISGGQGARTGELFF
J: TRBJ1-1; D: .; size: few; length: 12; V: TRBV4-1; DNA: TGCGCCAGCAGCCCAGGGCCGGGTGAAGCTTTCTTT; CDR3: CASSPGPGEAFF
J: TRBJ2-2; D: TRBD1; size: .; length: 16; V: TRBV5-1; DNA: TGCGCCAGCAGCCCTCAGGGACAGGGTCGGGCCGGGGAGCTGTTTTTT; CDR3: CASSPQGQGRAGELFF
J: TRBJ1-6; D: .; size: few; length: 14; V: TRBV6-6; DNA: TGTGCCAGCAGTTACGGGGCAGGGAGCCCTCCCCTCCACTTT; CDR3: CASSYGAGSPPLHF
J: TRBJ2-2; D: .; size: few; length: 16; V: TRBV5-1; DNA: TGCGCCAGCAGCTTGAATTGGGTAGCGAACACCGGGGAGCTGTTTTTT; CDR3: CASSLNWVANTGELFF
J: TRBJ2-3; D: .; size: few; length: 14; V: TRBV5-1; DNA: TGCGCCAGCAGCTTGTCCAACCCCGCAGATACGCAGTATTTT; CDR3: CASSLSNPADTQYF
J: TRBJ1-1; D: .; size: few; length: 13; V: TRBV12-3/TRBV12-4; DNA: TGTGCCAGTGCCGTGGGGGGGAACACTGAAGCTTTCTTT; CDR3: CASAVGGNTEAFF
J: TRBJ2-1; D: .; size: few; length: 15; V: TRBV7-9; DNA: TGTGCCAGCAGCTTCATTATTCTACGGTACAATGAGCAGTTCTTC; CDR3: CASSFIILRYNEQFF
J: TRBJ1-4; D: .; size: once; length: 14; V: TRBV6-5; DNA: TGTGCCAGCAGTCAGTATGCAACTAATGAAAAACTGTTTTTT; CDR3: CASSQYATNEKLFF
J: TRBJ1-1; D: TRBD1; size: few; length: 14; V: TRBV4-1; DNA: TGCGCCAGCAGCCTGGGACAGGCAAACACTGAAGCTTTCTTT; CDR3: CASSLGQANTEAFF
J: TRBJ1-1; D: TRBD1; size: few; length: 13; V: TRBV7-3; DNA: TGTGCCAGCGGGCAGGGGGCGATGACTGAAGCTTTCTTT; CDR3: CASGQGAMTEAFF
J: TRBJ2-1; D: .; size: .; length: 14; V: TRBV29-1; DNA: TGCAGCGTGGCAGGGAGTGGGGAGAGAATTGGGCAGTTCTTC; CDR3: CSVAGSGERIGQFF
J: TRBJ1-4; D: .; size: .; length: 15; V: TRBV6-5; DNA: TGTGCCAGCAGTTACTCGTTAGCCCCTCAGGAAAAACTGTTTTTT; CDR3: CASSYSLAPQEKLFF
J: TRBJ2-5; D: .; size: many; length: 14; V: TRBV5-1; DNA: TGCGCCAGCAGAGGGGCCGCTAATAAGGAGACCCAGTACTTC; CDR3: CASRGAANKETQYF
J: TRBJ2-5; D: TRBD1; size: many; length: 15; V: TRBV6-6; DNA: TGTGCCAGCAGTGACCGGGACAGATACCAAGAGACCCAGTACTTC; CDR3: CASSDRDRYQETQYF
J: TRBJ1-1; D: .; size: few; length: 13; V: TRBV19; DNA: TGTGCCAGTACCCCTCTGGGGAACACTGAAGCTTTCTTT; CDR3: CASTPLGNTEAFF
J: TRBJ2-7; D: TRBD1; size: .; length: 15; V: TRBV2; DNA: TGTGCCAGCAGTTCCGACGGGACAGCCGCCCACGAGCAGTACTTC; CDR3: CASSSDGTAAHEQYF
J: TRBJ1-4; D: .; size: few; length: 14; V: TRBV2; DNA: TGTGCCAGCATCGAGTACAGGGCGAATGAAAAACTGTTTTTT; CDR3: CASIEYRANEKLFF
J: TRBJ2-3; D: .; size: .; length: 14; V: TRBV7-2; DNA: TGTGCCAGCAGCTTATACCCCCCCCCAGATACGCAGTATTTT; CDR3: CASSLYPPPDTQYF
J: TRBJ2-1; D: TRBD2; size: few; length: 15; V: TRBV5-1; DNA: TGCGCCAGCAGCTTTTGGCCTAGCGGTAACAATGAGCAGTTCTTC; CDR3: CASSFWPSGNNEQFF
J: TRBJ1-2; D: .; size: few; length: 14; V: TRBV7-8; DNA: TGTGCCAGCAGCTCCTCTTCCGGGAACTATGGCTACACCTTC; CDR3: CASSSSSGNYGYTF
J: TRBJ2-2; D: .; size: few; length: 14; V: TRBV5-1; DNA: TGCGCCAGCAGCAGGGGCTTGACCACCGGGGAGCTGTTTTTT; CDR3: CASSRGLTTGELFF
J: TRBJ2-2; D: TRBD1; size: few; length: 16; V: TRBV3-1; DNA: TGTGCCAGCAGCCTGCGCGGGACAGGCCCCACCGGGGAGCTGTTTTTT; CDR3: CASSLRGTGPTGELFF
J: TRBJ1-4; D: .; size: .; length: 16; V: TRBV7-2; DNA: TGTGCCAGCAGCCAAGCCCCGAAGACCACTAATGAAAAACTGTTTTTT; CDR3: CASSQAPKTTNEKLFF
J: TRBJ2-7; D: .; size: few; length: 13; V: TRBV10-3; DNA: TGTGCCATCAGTGCGGCAGCTCCGGACGAGCAGTACTTC; CDR3: CAISAAAPDEQYF
J: TRBJ1-3; D: .; size: .; length: 15; V: TRBV6-6; DNA: TGTGCCAGCAGTTACCTCGGGGGGACAGGAAACACCATATATTTT; CDR3: CASSYLGGTGNTIYF
J: TRBJ2-1; D: TRBD2; size: .; length: 15; V: TRBV7-2; DNA: TGTGCCAGCAGCTTAGAACTAGCGGGACAGGATGAGCAGTTCTTC; CDR3: CASSLELAGQDEQFF
J: TRBJ1-4; D: .; size: few; length: 15; V: TRBV7-9; DNA: TGTGCCAGCAGCGCGGGTTCGGGATCCGGGGAAAAACTGTTTTTT; CDR3: CASSAGSGSGEKLFF
J: TRBJ2-2; D: .; size: .; length: 15; V: TRBV5-1; DNA: TGCGCCAGCAGCAATAGGGACGGCCGGATCGGGGAGCTGTTTTTT; CDR3: CASSNRDGRIGELFF
J: TRBJ2-7; D: .; size: .; length: 16; V: TRBV4-2; DNA: TGTGCCAGCAGCCAAGACGCTAGGGGGGCCTCCTACGAGCAGTACTTC; CDR3: CASSQDARGASYEQYF
J: TRBJ1-4; D: TRBD1; size: .; length: 16; V: TRBV7-9; DNA: TGTGCCAGCAGCCTACCGACAGGGGGGAATAATGAAAAACTGTTTTTT; CDR3: CASSLPTGGNNEKLFF
J: TRBJ1-6; D: TRBD1; size: many; length: 15; V: TRBV7-3; DNA: TGTGCCAGCAGCGCTGGGGGACAGGGCCGTTCACCCCTCCACTTT; CDR3: CASSAGGQGRSPLHF
J: TRBJ2-3; D: .; size: .; length: 14; V: TRBV5-1; DNA: TGCGCCACAGCACGGAACAGGGTCACAGATACGCAGTATTTT; CDR3: CATARNRVTDTQYF
J: TRBJ2-1; D: TRBD2; size: few; length: 11; V: TRBV7-9; DNA: TGTGCCAGCAGCCAAGCGGGACTTCAGTTCTTC; CDR3: CASSQAGLQFF
J: TRBJ1-5; D: TRBD1; size: few; length: 14; V: TRBV6-5; DNA: TGTGCCAGCAGTTTGACAGGGGTCAATCAGCCCCAGCATTTT; CDR3: CASSLTGVNQPQHF
J: TRBJ2-5; D: TRBD1; size: .; length: 13; V: TRBV7-2; DNA: TGTGCCAGCAGCCAAGGACAGGTGGAGACCCAGTACTTC; CDR3: CASSQGQVETQYF
J: TRBJ1-2; D: .; size: .; length: 12; V: TRBV5-6; DNA: TGTGCCAGCAGCTCTTACAGCTATGGCTACACCTTC; CDR3: CASSSYSYGYTF
J: TRBJ2-1; D: TRBD2; size: few; length: 15; V: TRBV18; DNA: TGTGCCAGCTCACCCCCTTCGCGGGGGGGCCCTGAGCAGTTCTTC; CDR3: CASSPPSRGGPEQFF
J: TRBJ2-5; D: TRBD1; size: .; length: 12; V: TRBV18; DNA: TGTGCCAGCTCCCAGGACAGGGGACCCCAGTACTTC; CDR3: CASSQDRGPQYF
J: TRBJ1-5; D: TRBD1; size: few; length: 13; V: TRBV20-1; DNA: TGCAGTGCCCCGACAGGGGAACATCAGCCCCAGCATTTT; CDR3: CSAPTGEHQPQHF
J: TRBJ2-7; D: .; size: many; length: 14; V: TRBV13; DNA: TGTGCCAGCAGCTTGCCGGGACCTACCTACGAGCAGTACTTC; CDR3: CASSLPGPTYEQYF
J: TRBJ2-3; D: .; size: many; length: 14; V: TRBV30; DNA: TGTGCCTGGAGTATCACGGGGGGCGCAGATACGCAGTATTTT; CDR3: CAWSITGGADTQYF
J: TRBJ1-2; D: TRBD1; size: few; length: 13; V: TRBV6-5; DNA: TGTGCCAGCAGCACTCAGGGGGGGGATGGCTACACCTTC; CDR3: CASSTQGGDGYTF
J: TRBJ2-3; D: .; size: .; length: 14; V: TRBV21-1; DNA: TGTGCCAGCAGCAAAGATTGCGGGGAAGATACGCAGTATTTT; CDR3: CASSKDCGEDTQYF
J: TRBJ2-3; D: TRBD2; size: .; length: 13; V: TRBV12-3/TRBV12-4; DNA: TGTGCCGGGGGGGATTCGAGCACAGATACGCAGTATTTT; CDR3: CAGGDSSTDTQYF